Each of the 14 T cell receptor beta chains below was sequenced from the same sample in a study of shared clonotypes between healthy human individuals (TCRdb year 2020). Preparation of the library involved the immunoSEQ multiplex PCR assay. In TCRdb, the immuneACCESS table is reduced to in-frame sequences with V and J assigned. These tables do not hold every clone; where another copy was compared, an unresolved V gene accounts for under half, and the others remain unexplained. A total of more than 1,200,000 clones appear in this sample, approximately 98.5% of them only once. The top ten clones comprise around 0.33% of the sample. The sample taken for sequencing was naive CD4+ T cells sorted from blood. The sample's cell subset or site, from its label and the paper: CD45RA+ positively selected. The receptors originated from a man aged 25-45 years in good health.

The DNA of the CDR3 is TGTGCCAGCAGTGACGGACATCGGGAGACCCAGTACTTC. The encoded protein is CASSDGHRETQYF. The chain links TRBV25-1 to TRBJ2-5; D may be TRBD1 (5 bases). The CDR3 totals 13 residues. Germline lookup yields CDR1 MGHDK and CDR2 SYGVNS. V lost 3 bases to trimming and J lost 5 bases, with 10 bases between them.

The rearrangement links TRBV19 to TRBJ2-6; 7 bases fit TRBD1. The CDR3 spans 16 residues. The germline V gene encodes CDR1 LNHDA and CDR2 SQIVND (reference sequence). The J segment lost 2 bases and the V segment lost 4 bases, leaving 5 bases of the junction unmatched. In DNA form, the CDR3 reads TGTGCCAGTAGTAGAACCACAGGGGCTGGGGCCAACGTCCTGACTTTC. It translates to CASSRTTGAGANVLTF.

The chain recombines TRBV5-1 with TRBJ2-5; unclear D gene. Trimming stripped 0 bases from V and 0 bases from J, with 9 bases between. Germline V lookup: CDR1 SGHRS, CDR2 YFSETQ. The CDR3 runs 15 residues. The CDR3 is CASSLANGHQETQYF. DNA of the CDR3: TGCGCCAGCAGCTTGGCAAATGGACACCAAGAGACCCAGTACTTC.

The chain is built from TRBV5-5 and TRBJ2-1; D possibly corresponds to TRBD1 (6 bases). CDR1 and CDR2 from the germline V gene are SGHKS and YYEKEE (reference sequence). This CDR3 is 15 amino acids long. Deletions cut 4 bases from V and 0 bases from J, with 11 bases between. The CDR3 sequence is CASSVDRSSYNEQFF. The CDR3 DNA is TGTGCCAGCAGCGTAGACAGGAGCTCCTACAATGAGCAGTTCTTC.

This clone was detected once. The sample carries other DNA sequences with the same CDR3. The chain combines TRBV6-5 with TRBJ1-4; a possible D gene is TRBD1 (6 bases). V lost 2 bases and J 5 bases, leaving 12 bases between the germline ends. Germline CDR1 and CDR2: MNHEY and SVGAGI. The CDR3 length is 15 residues. The CDR3 DNA is TGTGCCAGCAGTTACAGCGGGGGCCTAAATGAAAAACTGTTTTTT. It specifies CASSYSGGLNEKLFF.

In regard to this clone: Germline and junction disagree at one end, which may indicate a read error. V gene TRBV11-2 combines with J gene TRBJ2-1; 12 bases fit TRBD2. The germline V gene has CDR1 SGHAT and CDR2 FQNNGV. This CDR3 is 15 amino acids long. The CDR3 spells CASILLAGGYNEQFF. The CDR3 nucleotides read TGTGCCAGCATCTTACTAGCGGGAGGTTACAATGAGCAGTTCTTC. Together with reference TRBV11-2 and TRBJ2-1, the CDR3 gives the full variable domain: EAGVAQSPRYKIIEKRQSVAFWCNPISGHATLYWYQQILGQGPKLLIQFQNNGVVDDSQLPKDRFSAERLKGVDSTLKIQPAKLEDSAVYLCASILLAGGYNEQFFGPGTRLTVL.

This chain links TRBV12-5 with TRBJ2-1; no reliable D call. Trimming stripped 9 bases from V and 12 bases from J, with 15 bases between. Germline loops: CDR1 LGHNT, CDR2 FRNRAP. The CDR3 extends over 11 amino acids. Here the CDR3 DNA reads TGTGCTAGCGCCCGTGCCGGAACGCAGTTCTTC. It yields the protein CASARAGTQFF.

This chain joins TRBV5-1 and TRBJ2-1; 9 positions agree with TRBD2. The CDR3 spans 15 residues. V shed 1 base and J 6 bases; nucleotides not matched to a gene: 5. The germline V gene has CDR1 SGHRS and CDR2 YFSETQ. This CDR3 reads CASSLNSGSLNEQFF. In DNA, the CDR3 is TGCGCCAGCAGCTTGAATAGCGGGAGTCTCAATGAGCAGTTCTTC.

The chain has TRBV6-1 and TRBJ2-1; tentatively, D is TRBD1 (5 bases). Trimming removed 2 bases from V and 6 bases from J, with 23 bases in between. CDR1 and CDR2 from the germline V gene are MNHNS and SASEGT. This CDR3 spans 18 amino acids. This CDR3 is CASSESPPTVITSNEQFF. In nucleotides, the CDR3 is TGTGCCAGCAGTGAATCTCCTCCGACAGTTATAACCTCCAATGAGCAGTTCTTC.

The V and J genes are TRBV28 and TRBJ1-2, with D perhaps TRBD1 (5 bases). This CDR3 has 12 residues. Trimming cost V 3 bases and J 10 bases, with 12 bases left between them. The germline V gene has CDR1 MDHEN and CDR2 SYDVKM. CDR3 DNA: TGTGCCAGCAGTTTTCGGACATGGGACTACACCTTC. Protein sequence: CASSFRTWDYTF.

V and J are TRBV19 and TRBJ1-2, with D perhaps TRBD1 (5 bases). The CDR3 is made up of 11 amino acids. CDR1 and CDR2 (germline): LNHDA, SQIVND (reference sequence). V was shortened by 4 bases and J by 8 bases, with 8 bases between the two germline ends. The CDR3 region has the DNA TGTGCCAGTAGTACAGGGAGAGGCTACACCTTC. Translated: CASSTGRGYTF. Full variable domain (remainder filled in from reference TRBV19 and TRBJ1-2): DGGITQSPKYLFRKEGQNVTLSCEQNLNHDAMYWYRQDPGQGLRLIYYSQIVNDFQKGDIAEGYSVSREKKESFPLTVTSAQKNPTAFYLCASSTGRGYTFGSGTRLTVV.

The chain recombines TRBV18 with TRBJ1-4; 10 bases fit TRBD1. The CDR3 is made up of 16 amino acids. Germline values: CDR1 KGHSH, CDR2 LQKENI. Trimming took 1 base from V and 8 from J; bases not matched to a gene: 7. The CDR3 spells CASSPLTGQGREKLFF. The CDR3 DNA reads as TGTGCCAGCTCACCACTAACGGGACAGGGGCGGGAAAAACTGTTTTTT.

V gene TRBV11-2 combines with J gene TRBJ1-2; D remains unclear. The V gene lost 4 bases and the J gene lost 2 bases, with 14 bases spanning the gap. Germline CDR1 is SGHAT and CDR2 is FQNNGV. The length of the CDR3 is 15 residues. The CDR3 reads CASSSNQGPNYGYTF. CDR3 DNA: TGTGCCAGCAGCTCAAACCAAGGACCCAACTATGGCTACACCTTC.

V gene TRBV6-1 combines with J gene TRBJ2-2; D not certain. The CDR3 sequence is 15 residues long. The V end lost 1 base, the J end lost 6 bases, and 12 bases lay between the germline ends. Germline V gene data show CDR1 as MNHNS and CDR2 as SASEGT. In DNA form, the CDR3 reads TGTGCCAGCAGTGAAGGTGCTGGATTCCCCGGGGAGCTGTTTTTT. Its translation is CASSEGAGFPGELFF.